The present entry profiles one T cell receptor beta chain with its context. The data belong to a study of blood T cell repertoires in COVID-19. At the level of the study: PBMCs, B-cell-depleted T cells, or T cells provided the cDNA or gDNA that made up the material.

Clones were read by immunoSEQ multiplex PCR, and TCRdb kept only the in-frame ones, dropping some. This sample carries around 65,000 clones, around four fifths of them seen once, and the ten largest clones take around 12%. The clonotype originates from a human donor in a cohort sampled during active COVID-19. The sequenced sample was peripheral blood.

The CDR3 spells CASSSPTGYYGYTF. The CDR3 DNA reads as TGCGCCAGCAGCTCACCCACGGGATACTATGGCTACACCTTC. The chain joins TRBV5-1 to TRBJ1-2; no clear D gene. V was cut by 3 bases and J by 3 bases, with 12 bases left in between. This CDR3 has 14 amino acids. Germline V CDR1 and CDR2: SGHRS, YFSETQ.